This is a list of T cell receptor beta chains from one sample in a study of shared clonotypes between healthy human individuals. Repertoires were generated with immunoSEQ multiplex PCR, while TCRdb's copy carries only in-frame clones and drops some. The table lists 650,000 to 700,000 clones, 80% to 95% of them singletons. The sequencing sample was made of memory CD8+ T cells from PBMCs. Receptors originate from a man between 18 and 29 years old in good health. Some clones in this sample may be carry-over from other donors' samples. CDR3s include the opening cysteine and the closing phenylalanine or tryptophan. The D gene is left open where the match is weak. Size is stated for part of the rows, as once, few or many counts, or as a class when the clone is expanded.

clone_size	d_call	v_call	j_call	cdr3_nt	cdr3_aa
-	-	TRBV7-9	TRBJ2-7	TGTGCCAGCAGCTTAGTCGGGGCCTCCGTTTACGAGCAGTACTTC	CASSLVGASVYEQYF
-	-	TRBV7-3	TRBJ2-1	TGTGCCAGCAGCTTAGACGGGCGGCTTAGCTCCTACAATGAGCAGTTCTTC	CASSLDGRLSSYNEQFF
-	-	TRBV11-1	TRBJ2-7	TGTGCCAGCAGCTGGGGCGGTAGCTCCTACGAGCAGTACTTC	CASSWGGSSYEQYF
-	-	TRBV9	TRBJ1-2	TGTGCCAGCAGCGTAGAAGGGGGGTCTGGTGGCTACACCTTC	CASSVEGGSGGYTF
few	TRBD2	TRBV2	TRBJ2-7	TGTGCCAGCAGTGAAGGGGGGACTAGCGGATTAACCTACGAGCAGTACTTC	CASSEGGTSGLTYEQYF
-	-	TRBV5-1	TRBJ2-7	TGCGCCAGCAGCCCCTCCTACACGGGACACGGGCAGTACTTC	CASSPSYTGHGQYF
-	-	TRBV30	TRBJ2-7	TGTGCCTGGAGTGTCAGCCCCCTCGAGCAGTACTTC	CAWSVSPLEQYF
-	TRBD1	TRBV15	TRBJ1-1	TGTGCCACCATGGAACCGGGACAGGGGGCTGATGAAGCTTTCTTT	CATMEPGQGADEAFF
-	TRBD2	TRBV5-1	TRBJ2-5	TGCGCCAGCAGCTATGGGACTAGCGGGGGGGAGACCCAGTACTTC	CASSYGTSGGETQYF
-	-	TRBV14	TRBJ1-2	TGTGCCAGCAGCCAAGCGTCACCGCGGGTGGCGGAGGGCTATGGCTACACCTTC	CASSQASPRVAEGYGYTF
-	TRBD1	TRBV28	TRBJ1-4	TGTGCCAGCAGTTCCTATCCGGGACAGGAACTGTTTTTT	CASSSYPGQELFF
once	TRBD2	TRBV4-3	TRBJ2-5	TGCGCCAGCAGCTTCGGGGGGGAGACCCAGTACTTC	CASSFGGETQYF
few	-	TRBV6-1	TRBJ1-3	TGTGCCAGCAGTGAAGTTGCGGTCATCTTCTCTGGAAACACCATATATTTT	CASSEVAVIFSGNTIYF
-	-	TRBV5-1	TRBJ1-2	TGCGCCAGCAGCAGGAGGGGATTTTTGGATGGAGATGGCTACACCTTC	CASSRRGFLDGDGYTF
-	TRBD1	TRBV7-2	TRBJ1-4	TGTGCCAGCAGCTCGACAGGGGTGCAGGGGGCAACTAATGAAAAACTGTTTTTT	CASSSTGVQGATNEKLFF
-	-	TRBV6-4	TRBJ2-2	TGTGCCACTGGTGGGCTAACCGGGGAGCTGTTTTTT	CATGGLTGELFF
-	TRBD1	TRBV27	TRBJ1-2	TGTGCCAGCAGTGCCGGGACAGCCTATGGCTACACCTTC	CASSAGTAYGYTF
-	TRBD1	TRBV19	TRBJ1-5	TGTGCCAGTAGTTCATACCGGGACAGTAATCAGCCCCAGCATTTT	CASSSYRDSNQPQHF
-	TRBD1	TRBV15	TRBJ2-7	TGTGCCACCAGCGAGGGACAGGTTGCCGAGCAGTACTTC	CATSEGQVAEQYF
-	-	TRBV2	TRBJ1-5	TGTGCCAGCAGTGAAATAATGATTAGCAATCAGCCCCAGCATTTT	CASSEIMISNQPQHF
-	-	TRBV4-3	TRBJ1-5	TGCGCCAGCAGCCAAGATCGCTATAGCAATCAGCCCCAGCATTTT	CASSQDRYSNQPQHF
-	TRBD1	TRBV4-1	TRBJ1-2	TGCGCCAGCAGCCAGGGGACAGGGTACTATGGCTACACCTTC	CASSQGTGYYGYTF